Listed below are T cell receptor beta chains from one sample, sequenced in a study of blood T cell repertoires in COVID-19. Sequencing used immunoSEQ multiplex PCR; TCRdb keeps in-frame clones, though not all of them. The sample records 200,000 to 250,000 clones, 70% to 90% being singletons. The sample taken for sequencing was PBMCs or T cells enriched from blood (not recorded which). The receptor set was obtained from a man in his forties who had recovered from COVID-19. Both conserved end residues are part of each CDR3. D genes are given only for firm matches. Rows may omit the clone size; those that give it use once, few, many or a size class.

j_gene | v_gene | abundance | d_gene | CDR3aa | CDR3nt
TRBJ1-6 | TRBV11-2 | - | - | CASSLGGTINNSPLHF | TGTGCCAGCAGCTTAGGGGGGACAATAAATAATTCACCCCTCCACTTT
TRBJ2-6 | TRBV10-2 | once | - | CASSALAAGANVLTF | TGCGCCAGCAGTGCACTAGCAGCTGGGGCCAACGTCCTGACTTTC
TRBJ2-3 | TRBV9 | - | - | CASSVGGRHTQYF | TGTGCCAGCAGCGTCGGGGGGCGGCATACGCAGTATTTT
TRBJ2-1 | TRBV5-1 | - | - | CASSSRALEMNEQFF | TGCGCCAGCAGCAGCAGGGCGTTGGAGATGAATGAGCAGTTCTTC
TRBJ1-2 | TRBV24-1 | - | TRBD1 | CATSDSGQPQGGYTF | TGTGCCACCAGTGATTCGGGACAGCCCCAGGGTGGCTACACCTTC
TRBJ1-1 | TRBV21-1 | - | - | CASRTGTGRVRTEAFF | TGTGCCAGCAGAACCGGGACAGGCAGGGTTAGGACTGAAGCTTTCTTT
TRBJ1-1 | TRBV5-4 | - | - | CASSLVMGKGTEAFF | TGTGCCAGCAGCTTGGTGATGGGTAAGGGGACTGAAGCTTTCTTT
TRBJ2-7 | TRBV7-2 | - | - | CASSLFLGHEQYF | TGTGCCAGCAGCTTATTTCTGGGGCACGAGCAGTACTTC
TRBJ2-1 | TRBV6-5 | once | - | CAARWETAYNEQFF | TGTGCCGCCCGATGGGAGACGGCATACAATGAGCAGTTCTTC
TRBJ1-2 | TRBV3-1/TRBV3-2 | - | - | CASSQRTEGYTF | TGTGCCAGCAGCCAACGCACCGAGGGCTACACCTTC
TRBJ1-3 | TRBV7-9 | once | - | CASSQGLSPGNTIYF | TGTGCCAGCAGCCAGGGGTTATCTCCTGGAAACACCATATATTTT
TRBJ2-5 | TRBV12-3/TRBV12-4 | - | TRBD1 | CASSRQGLVTQYF | TGTGCCAGCAGTCGACAGGGTCTTGTGACCCAGTACTTC
TRBJ1-1 | TRBV6-5 | - | - | CASTVYFSSTEAFF | TGTGCCAGCACCGTTTACTTTTCTTCCACTGAAGCTTTCTTT
TRBJ2-7 | TRBV19 | - | TRBD1 | CASSTSQGWAYEQYF | TGTGCCAGTAGTACCTCACAGGGGTGGGCGTACGAGCAGTACTTC
TRBJ2-2 | TRBV7-3 | - | - | CASHDTATGELFF | TGTGCCAGCCACGACACCGCCACCGGGGAGCTGTTTTTT
TRBJ1-2 | TRBV7-9 | - | TRBD1 | CASSLLVGQGARNYGYTF | TGTGCCAGCAGCTTACTAGTTGGACAGGGGGCGCGGAACTATGGCTACACCTTC
TRBJ1-2 | TRBV24-1 | - | - | CATSDERGSSYGYTF | TGTGCCACCAGTGATGAGAGGGGGAGTTCCTATGGCTACACCTTC
TRBJ1-5 | TRBV6-5 | - | - | CASSLGVSSQPQHF | TGTGCCAGCAGTTTAGGGGTGTCCAGCCAGCCCCAGCATTTT
TRBJ2-5 | TRBV3-1/TRBV3-2 | - | TRBD2 | CASSLIGTYRTSGGAGETQYF | TGTGCCAGCAGCCTCATAGGAACTTACCGGACTAGCGGGGGGGCCGGGGAGACCCAGTACTTC
TRBJ1-2 | TRBV10-3 | - | - | CAISALQGPYGYTF | TGTGCCATCAGTGCCTTACAGGGTCCCTATGGCTACACCTTC
TRBJ2-7 | TRBV6-6 | once | TRBD1 | CASSTWTGETYEQYF | TGTGCCAGCAGCACCTGGACAGGGGAAACCTACGAGCAGTACTTC
TRBJ1-2 | TRBV7-3 | - | TRBD1 | CASSLSGLGQVWSDYGYTF | TGTGCCAGCAGCTTATCGGGCTTGGGACAGGTCTGGAGTGACTATGGCTACACCTTC
TRBJ2-7 | TRBV7-3 | - | TRBD1 | CASSRRTGSQSYEQYF | TGTGCCAGCAGCCGGAGGACAGGGAGCCAGTCCTACGAGCAGTACTTC
TRBJ2-1 | TRBV19 | - | TRBD2 | CASKMTSGSRSNEQFF | TGTGCCAGCAAAATGACTAGCGGGAGTCGGAGCAATGAGCAGTTCTTC
TRBJ1-2 | TRBV27 | - | TRBD1 | CASSDRDNAANYGYTF | TGTGCCAGCAGTGACAGGGATAACGCAGCTAACTATGGCTACACCTTC
TRBJ1-2 | TRBV12-3/TRBV12-4 | - | - | CASRLGLGSYTF | TGTGCCAGCCGTTTGGGGCTAGGGAGCTACACCTTC
TRBJ2-3 | TRBV2 | - | TRBD2 | CASSLRGVTQYF | TGTGCCAGCAGTCTGCGGGGGGTTACGCAGTATTTT
TRBJ1-1 | TRBV19 | - | - | CASRWRDFGFF | TGTGCCAGTAGATGGAGGGACTTCGGTTTCTTT
TRBJ1-2 | TRBV24-1 | - | - | CATSDQSYGYTF | TGTGCCACCAGTGATCAATCCTATGGCTACACCTTC
TRBJ1-4 | TRBV4-1 | - | - | CASSQGTLDEKLFF | TGCGCCAGCAGCCAAGGGACTCTCGACGAAAAACTGTTTTTT
TRBJ1-1 | TRBV5-6 | - | TRBD1 | CASSAPGQKAFF | TGTGCCAGCAGCGCCCCGGGACAGAAGGCTTTCTTT
TRBJ1-6 | TRBV2 | - | - | CASSQDSPLHF | TGTGCCAGCAGCCAAGACAGCCCCCTCCACTTT
TRBJ1-3 | TRBV19 | - | - | CASTTGSSGNTIYF | TGTGCCAGTACCACAGGTTCCTCTGGAAACACCATATATTTT
TRBJ1-1 | TRBV7-9 | - | - | CASSLAGMNTEAFF | TGTGCCAGCAGCTTAGCCGGGATGAACACTGAAGCTTTCTTT
TRBJ2-1 | TRBV5-1 | - | TRBD2 | CASSPRISGEQFF | TGCGCCAGCAGCCCCCGTATTAGCGGGGAGCAGTTCTTC
TRBJ2-3 | TRBV2 | - | - | CASRPVGGGATDTQYF | TGTGCCAGCCGTCCCGTGGGTGGTGGAGCCACAGATACGCAGTATTTT
TRBJ2-1 | TRBV7-6 | - | TRBD1 | CASTQGTGGAGNEQFF | TGTGCCAGCACCCAGGGGACAGGGGGCGCTGGGAATGAGCAGTTCTTC
TRBJ2-6 | TRBV7-2 | - | TRBD1 | CASSLTAGGVKFWANVLTF | TGTGCCAGCAGCTTAACGGCAGGGGGCGTAAAATTTTGGGCCAACGTCCTGACTTTC
TRBJ2-1 | TRBV3-1/TRBV3-2 | - | - | CASSQVDRSSYNEQFF | TGTGCCAGCAGCCAAGTCGACAGATCATCCTACAATGAGCAGTTCTTC
TRBJ2-7 | TRBV27 | - | TRBD2 | CASSPRGVVIIYEQYF | TGTGCCAGCAGCCCTCGGGGGGTAGTTATAATATACGAGCAGTACTTC